Below, one T cell receptor (beta chain) is given with its context. Its antigen is as yet unknown. The DNA is omitted, as the CDR3 cannot be located on it reliably, and the CDR3 follows TCRdb's listing. Pooling was applied to second doses at about 4 or about 12 weeks. The sample originates from a study of T cell responses to AZD1222 COVID-19 vaccine. Study results and limitations: Spike-specific TCR breadth and depth both grew after two AZD1222 doses. Most donors were white British, females outnumbered males, and clonal diversity was possibly underestimated. Just six AZD1222 recipients were seropositive at baseline.

Germline assignment: CDR1 MNHEY and CDR2 SVGAGI. The CDR3 comprises 13 residues, both ends counted. Generated by immunoSEQ multiplex PCR, the TCRdb table keeps only in-frame clones and is missing some. Of roughly 150,000 clones listed, around 94% are singletons. This chain joins TRBV6-5 and TRBJ1-2. The sequencing here drew on peripheral blood, taken 28 days after the second AZD1222 dose. The sequence derives from an adult who received the AZD1222 COVID-19 vaccine. CDR3 region: CASSSSDLYGYTF.